This record looks at one T cell receptor (beta chain) sequence and its context. This sample was included in a study of blood T cell repertoires in COVID-19. At the level of the study: Sites in the United States, Italy and Spain provided acute and convalescent COVID-19 samples. Sources were T cells, B-cell-depleted T cells, or PBMCs; the material itself was cDNA or gDNA.

Authors' analysis steps: Scientists estimated how many nucleated cells there were by amplifying reference gene primers. The protocol was immunoSEQ multiplex PCR, while the TCRdb copy is restricted to in-frame clones and leaves out a portion. From that table come the V and J calls and clone size; the DNA was used to work out D and trimming. This table has 25,000 to 35,000 clones, roughly nine tenths appearing once. Per the germline V gene, CDR1 is SGHVS and CDR2 is FQNEAQ. The CDR3 has 14 residues. J lost 4 bases, V lost 5 bases, and 3 bases had no gene match. The rearrangement joins TRBV7-8 to TRBJ1-4, with 8 bases identical to TRBD1. This TCR came from an older man with acute or convalescent COVID-19. The sample was peripheral blood. For the CDR3, the DNA is TGTGCCAGCAGCACGACAGGGGATAATGAAAAACTGTTTTTT. As protein: CASSTTGDNEKLFF.